What follows are 21 T cell receptor beta chains derived from one specimen sequenced in a study of CXCR3-negative and CXCR3-positive naive CD8 T cells (dated by TCRdb to between 2018 and 2020). The full study reports these points: Compared with CXCR3-negative naive cells, CXCR3-positive naive cells had TRB CDR3s with higher hydrophobicity (lower Kidera factor 4), lower energy, and higher strength and volume indices.

These TCRs are of unknown antigen specificity. Sequenced using a NextSeq 550. The Human TCR Profiling Kit (MiLaboratory) was used to make UMI-labeled 5' RACE TRB cDNA libraries. TCRdb reprocessed the reads and lists each CDR3 protein sequence as a single entry, with no DNA. The table for this sample shows some 140,000 distinct CDR3 sequences. The top ten constitute less than 0.55% of the sample. Source material: naive CXCR3+ CD8+ T cells from blood. The cell subset or site label corresponds to: CD45RO-CCR7+CD27+CD95- naive CD8+ T cells expressing CXCR3 (TNR3+). These receptors originate from a human donor in good health. Some clones in this sample may be carry-over from other donors' samples.

The chain employs TRBV7-2 and TRBJ1-1; the TRBD1 assignment by TCRdb is unverifiable without DNA. Germline CDR1 and CDR2: SGHTA and FQGNSA. This CDR3 comprises 14 residues. The CDR3 region is CASSFSQGNTEAFF.

The V gene is TRBV7-3, the J gene TRBJ2-1; no DNA is available, so the TRBD2 call from TCRdb remains unchecked. Germline values: CDR1 SGHTA, CDR2 FQGTGA. The CDR3 runs 17 residues. The CDR3 reads CASSLSKGLAGVYEQFF. The full variable domain, completed using reference TRBV7-3 and TRBJ2-1, is GAGVSQTPSNKVTEKGKYVELRCDPISGHTALYWYRQSLGQGPEFLIYFQGTGAADDSGLPNDRFFAVRPEGSVSTLKIQRTERGDSAVYLCASSLSKGLAGVYEQFFGPGTRLTVL.

This chain connects TRBV7-6 to TRBJ1-1; without DNA, the TCRdb call of TRBD1 cannot be checked. The CDR3 is 13 amino acids. Germline assignment: CDR1 SGHVS and CDR2 FNYEAQ. CDR3 sequence reads: CASRTGGNTEAFF.

The rearrangement joins TRBV3-1 to TRBJ2-3; no DNA is available, so the TRBD2 call from TCRdb remains unchecked. The germline V gene encodes CDR1 LGHDT and CDR2 YNNKEL (reference sequence). The CDR3 is 17 residues long. This CDR3 reads CASSPGTTVTSTDTQYF.

V gene TRBV9 combines with J gene TRBJ1-2; the TCRdb D gene call, TRBD1, has no DNA to confirm it. The V gene's germline CDR1 is SGDLS and CDR2 YYNGEE. This CDR3 is 13 amino acids long. CDR3: CASSAPGEDGYTF.

The chain combines TRBV15 with TRBJ1-2; TCRdb proposes TRBD1, but this gene call is untestable without DNA. CDR3 length: 15 amino acids. Per germline, CDR1 LNHNV and CDR2 YYDKDF (reference sequence). The CDR3 is CATGGYSGGDYGYTF.

This rearrangement joins TRBV5-1 to TRBJ2-3; TCRdb proposes TRBD2, but this gene call is untestable without DNA. The CDR3 contains 17 residues. The germline V gene encodes CDR1 SGHRS and CDR2 YFSETQ. The CDR3 is CASNPGLAGGPGDTQYF.

The V gene is TRBV7-9, the J gene TRBJ2-7. Germline V lookup: CDR1 SEHNR, CDR2 FQNEAQ (reference sequence). The CDR3 runs 14 residues. CDR3: CASSLVGSPYEQYF. Combining the CDR3 with reference TRBV7-9 and TRBJ2-7 gives the whole variable domain DTGVSQNPRHKITKRGQNVTFRCDPISEHNRLYWYRQTLGQGPEFLTYFQNEAQLEKSRLLSDRFSAERPKGSFSTLEIQRTEQGDSAMYLCASSLVGSPYEQYFGPGTRLTVT.

The chain couples TRBV29-1 to TRBJ2-3; TCRdb lists TRBD2, though no DNA is available to test this call. The CDR3 has 13 amino acids. Germline V gene sequence: CDR1 SQVTM, CDR2 ANQGSEA. The CDR3 is CSVWLAGADTQYF.

The chain employs TRBV15 and TRBJ1-1. The germline CDR1 and CDR2 sequences are LNHNV and YYDKDF (reference sequence). CDR3 length: 16 amino acids. The CDR3 region is CATSRDKFGVGTEAFF.

The J gene is TRBJ2-7, the V gene TRBV4-3; without DNA, the TCRdb call of TRBD1 cannot be checked. Germline V gene data show CDR1 as LGHNA and CDR2 as YSLEER. The CDR3 has 16 residues. The CDR3 region is CASSQDRRGASYEQYF.

The V gene is TRBV5-1, the J gene TRBJ2-2; TCRdb's D call, TRBD1, is unchecked because there is no DNA. This CDR3 is 15 amino acids long. Germline CDR1 reads SGHRS; CDR2 reads YFSETQ. CDR3 in amino acids: CASSFGGPITGELFF.

This chain joins TRBV29-1 and TRBJ1-2; TCRdb reports TRBD1, a call that lacks DNA to check it against. Per germline, CDR1 SQVTM and CDR2 ANQGSEA. The CDR3 runs to 15 residues. CDR3 sequence reads: CSVEDVGGSGYGYTF.

The rearrangement links TRBV28 to TRBJ2-5; TCRdb reports TRBD2, a call that lacks DNA to check it against. CDR3 length: 17 amino acids. Germline assignment: CDR1 MDHEN and CDR2 SYDVKM. The CDR3 reads CASSLWGTSGYQETQNF.

The chain recombines TRBV21-1 with TRBJ2-2; without DNA, the TCRdb call of TRBD1 cannot be checked. TRBV21-1 is designated a pseudogene. The CDR3 sequence is 16 residues long. The CDR3 sequence is CASSRKRGQNTGELFF.

The V gene is TRBV25-1, the J gene TRBJ1-1; lacking DNA, the TRBD1 call made by TCRdb goes unchecked. This CDR3 is built from 12 residues. Per the germline V gene, CDR1 is MGHDK and CDR2 is SYGVNS. CDR3 sequence reads: CASVKGRTEAFF.

The V and J genes are TRBV19 and TRBJ1-5; TCRdb names TRBD1, which stays unverified in the absence of DNA. The CDR3 is 14 amino acids. Germline CDR1 LNHDA, CDR2 SQIVND (reference sequence). The CDR3 is CASRQGRSNQPQHF.

V gene TRBV6-5 combines with J gene TRBJ2-5. This CDR3 has 14 residues. CDR1 and CDR2 from the germline V gene are MNHEY and SVGAGI. The CDR3 spells CASSQYRKQETQYF.

The rearrangement uses TRBV14 and TRBJ1-3. Germline V lookup: CDR1 SGHDN, CDR2 FVKESK. This CDR3 has 15 amino acids. The CDR3 loop is CASSPLDVAEDTIYF.

The chain employs TRBV4-2 and TRBJ2-7; there is no DNA to check the TCRdb D call of TRBD2. Germline values: CDR1 LGHNA, CDR2 YNFKEQ. The CDR3 has 14 amino acids. CDR3 protein: CASSPGTSFYEQYF.

The CDR3 spells CASSPPDSSEGYTF. The chain combines TRBV7-6 with TRBJ1-2. Germline assignment: CDR1 SGHVS and CDR2 FNYEAQ. This CDR3 contains 14 residues.